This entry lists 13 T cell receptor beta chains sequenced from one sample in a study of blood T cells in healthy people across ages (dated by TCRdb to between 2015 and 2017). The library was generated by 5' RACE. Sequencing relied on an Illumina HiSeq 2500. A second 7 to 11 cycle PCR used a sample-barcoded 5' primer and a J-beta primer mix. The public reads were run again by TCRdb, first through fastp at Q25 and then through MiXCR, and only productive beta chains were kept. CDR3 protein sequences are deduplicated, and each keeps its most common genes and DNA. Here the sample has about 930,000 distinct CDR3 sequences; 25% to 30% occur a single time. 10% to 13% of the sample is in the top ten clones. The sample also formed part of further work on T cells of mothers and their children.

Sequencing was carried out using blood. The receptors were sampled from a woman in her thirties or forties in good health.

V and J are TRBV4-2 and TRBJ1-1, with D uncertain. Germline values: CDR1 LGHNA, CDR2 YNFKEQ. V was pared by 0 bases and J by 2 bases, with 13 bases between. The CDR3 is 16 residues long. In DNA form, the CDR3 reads TGTGCCAGCAGCCAAGATAACGGCCAGACAAACACTGAAGCTTTCTTT. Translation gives CASSQDNGQTNTEAFF.

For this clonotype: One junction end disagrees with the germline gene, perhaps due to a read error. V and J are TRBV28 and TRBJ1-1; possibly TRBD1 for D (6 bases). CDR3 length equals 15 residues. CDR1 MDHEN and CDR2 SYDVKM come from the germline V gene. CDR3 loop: CASSPRGRGNNEAFF. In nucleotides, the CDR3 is TGTGCCAGCAGTCCCAGGGGACGGGGGAACAATGAAGCTTTCTTT.

CDR3 protein: CAISDPGQQPQHF. The CDR3 DNA reads as TGTGCCATCAGTGATCCCGGTCAACAGCCCCAGCATTTT. The chain employs TRBV10-3 and TRBJ1-5; D is ambiguous. CDR1 is ENHRY, CDR2 SYGVKD, per germline. The CDR3 extends over 13 amino acids. Trimming removed 3 bases from V and 7 bases from J, with 10 bases in between.

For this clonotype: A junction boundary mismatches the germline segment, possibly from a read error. The CDR3 sequence is CANSPQGRTYNEQFF. As DNA, the CDR3 is TGTGCCAACAGCCCCCAGGGGCGGACCTACAATGAGCAGTTCTTC. The chain combines TRBV7-2 with TRBJ2-1; D possibly corresponds to TRBD1 (6 bases). The CDR3 is 15 residues long. The germline V gene encodes CDR1 SGHTA and CDR2 FQGNSA.

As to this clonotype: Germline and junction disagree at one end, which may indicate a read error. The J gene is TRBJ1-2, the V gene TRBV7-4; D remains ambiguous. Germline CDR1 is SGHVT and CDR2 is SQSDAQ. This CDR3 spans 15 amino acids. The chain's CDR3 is CASSLGEGTNYGCTF. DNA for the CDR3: TGTGCCAGCAGTTTAGGAGAGGGAACAAACTATGGCTGCACCTTC.

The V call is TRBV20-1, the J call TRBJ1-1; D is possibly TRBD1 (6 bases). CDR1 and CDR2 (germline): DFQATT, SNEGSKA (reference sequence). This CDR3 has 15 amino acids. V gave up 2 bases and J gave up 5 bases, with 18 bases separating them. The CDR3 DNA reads TGCAGTGCTAGACCGACGGTACAGAGGGGGACTGAAGCTTTCTTT. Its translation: CSARPTVQRGTEAFF.

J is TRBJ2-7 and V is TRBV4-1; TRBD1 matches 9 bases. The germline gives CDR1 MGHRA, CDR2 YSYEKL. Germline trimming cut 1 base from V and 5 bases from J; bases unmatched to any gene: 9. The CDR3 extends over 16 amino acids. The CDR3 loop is CASSQVRGQGPHEQYF. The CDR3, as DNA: TGCGCCAGCAGCCAAGTCCGGGGACAGGGTCCCCACGAGCAGTACTTC.

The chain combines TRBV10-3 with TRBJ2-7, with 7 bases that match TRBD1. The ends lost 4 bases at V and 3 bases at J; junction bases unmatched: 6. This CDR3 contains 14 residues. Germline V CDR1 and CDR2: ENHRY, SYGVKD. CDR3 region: CAISGQDRVYEQYF. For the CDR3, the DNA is TGTGCCATCAGTGGGCAAGACAGGGTCTACGAGCAGTACTTC.

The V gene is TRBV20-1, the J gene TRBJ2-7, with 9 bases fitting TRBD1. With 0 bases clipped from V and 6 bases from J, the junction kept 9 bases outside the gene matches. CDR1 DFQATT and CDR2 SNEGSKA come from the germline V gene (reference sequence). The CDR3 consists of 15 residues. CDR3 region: CSARDGGTGNSEQYF. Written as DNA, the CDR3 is TGCAGTGCTAGAGATGGGGGGACAGGGAATAGCGAGCAGTACTTC.

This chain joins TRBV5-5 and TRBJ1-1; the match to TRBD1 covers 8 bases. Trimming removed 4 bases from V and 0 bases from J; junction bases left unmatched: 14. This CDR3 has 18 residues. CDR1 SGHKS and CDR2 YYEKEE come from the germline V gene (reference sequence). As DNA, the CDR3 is TGTGCCAGCAGCCTAGGCAGGGGGCTAGAAGAAATGAACACTGAAGCTTTCTTT. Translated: CASSLGRGLEEMNTEAFF.

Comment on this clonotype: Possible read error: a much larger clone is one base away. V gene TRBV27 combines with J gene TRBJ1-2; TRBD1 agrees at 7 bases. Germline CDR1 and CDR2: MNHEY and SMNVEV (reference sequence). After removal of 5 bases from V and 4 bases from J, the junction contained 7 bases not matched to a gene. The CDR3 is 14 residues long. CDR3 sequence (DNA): TGTGCCAGCAGTACTCCAGGGGGTCCCTATGGCTACACCTTC. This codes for CASSTPGGPYGYTF.

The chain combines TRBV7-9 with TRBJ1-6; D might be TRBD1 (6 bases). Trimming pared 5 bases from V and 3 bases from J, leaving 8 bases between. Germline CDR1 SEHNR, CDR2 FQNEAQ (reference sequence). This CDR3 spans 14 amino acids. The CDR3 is CASSRGNYNSPLHF. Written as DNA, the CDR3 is TGTGCCAGCAGCAGGGGGAACTATAATTCACCCCTCCACTTT.

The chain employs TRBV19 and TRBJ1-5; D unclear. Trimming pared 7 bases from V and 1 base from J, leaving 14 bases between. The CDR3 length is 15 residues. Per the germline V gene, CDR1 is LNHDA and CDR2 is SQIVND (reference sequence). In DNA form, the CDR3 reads TGTGCCAGTAATTGGGCCCTTAGGAGCAATCAGCCCCAGCATTTT. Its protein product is CASNWALRSNQPQHF.